This TCR beta chain was retrieved from a study of blood T cells in healthy people across ages. Germline values: CDR1 DFQATT, CDR2 SNEGSKA (reference sequence). The CDR3 covers 13 residues. V lost 8 bases to trimming and J lost 3 bases, with 16 bases between them. Using a J-beta primer mix together with a sample-barcoded 5' primer, a second PCR was run for about 7 to 12 cycles. In TCRdb, the 5' RACE reads were re-called with MiXCR into one record per CDR3 protein. The data show 650,000 to 1,000,000 distinct CDR3 sequences, with roughly 40% seen just once and 13% held by the top ten. The source is a man between 18 and 35 years old in good health. What was sequenced was blood. The chain is built from TRBV20-1 and TRBJ1-2; D is perhaps TRBD1 (6 bases). The CDR3 sequence: CSTPWGLDYGYTF. The CDR3 DNA is TGCAGTACCCCCTGGGGGCTTGACTATGGCTACACCTTC.